This is a list of T cell receptor beta chains from one sample in a study of Ad26.COV2.S vaccination and SARS-CoV-2 variants. Some clones are missing from TCRdb's copy, which holds only in-frame ones; the method was immunoSEQ multiplex PCR. The repertoire consists of around 300,000 clones, with more than 85% occurring once and the leading ten covering approximately 5%. Sequencing used peripheral blood, obtained in a trial of Ad26.COV2.S vaccine versus placebo. Every receptor here comes from a person aged 18-65 years who received the Ad26.COV2.S COVID-19 vaccine or a placebo. The CDR3 runs from the conserved cysteine through the conserved F or W. The D gene is left open where the match is weak. Expanded clones get a size class; other rows say once, few or many, or leave the size out.

v_call,j_call,d_call,clone_size,cdr3_aa,cdr3_nt
TRBV5-6,TRBJ2-7,TRBD2,.,CASSLQDRGRKQYF,TGTGCCAGCAGCTTACAGGATCGCGGGAGAAAGCAGTACTTC
TRBV12-3/TRBV12-4,TRBJ2-1,.,few,CASSLALTEEQFF,TGTGCCAGCAGTTTAGCGCTCACCGAAGAGCAGTTCTTC
TRBV6-6,TRBJ1-6,.,.,CASAGGPTPDSPLHF,TGTGCCAGCGCTGGCGGCCCTACCCCCGATTCACCCCTCCACTTT
TRBV6-2/TRBV6-3,TRBJ2-5,TRBD2,.,CASSPTSGRADRLETQYF,TGTGCCAGCAGTCCGACTAGCGGGAGGGCCGATCGGCTGGAGACCCAGTACTTC
TRBV5-1,TRBJ2-5,TRBD2,.,CASSLALTSGNKETQYF,TGCGCCAGCAGCTTGGCCCTGACTAGCGGGAATAAAGAGACCCAGTACTTC
TRBV5-4,TRBJ2-3,TRBD2,.,CASSSGLAGVGFSTQYF,TGTGCCAGCAGCTCCGGACTAGCGGGGGTGGGGTTTAGTACGCAGTATTTT
TRBV5-4,TRBJ2-7,TRBD1,.,CASSLGQGINSYEQYF,TGTGCCAGCAGCTTGGGACAGGGAATAAACTCCTACGAGCAGTACTTC
TRBV10-1,TRBJ1-3,.,.,CASTGGGRNTIYF,TGCGCCAGCACCGGGGGAGGCCGCAACACCATATATTTT
TRBV5-1,TRBJ2-7,TRBD2,.,CASSPLVRGSNEQYF,TGCGCCAGCAGCCCCCTTGTGCGCGGGAGTAACGAGCAGTACTTC
TRBV7-8,TRBJ1-2,TRBD1,.,CASSSTGGSSGYTF,TGTGCCAGCAGTTCGACAGGGGGTTCTTCTGGCTACACCTTC
TRBV5-1,TRBJ2-1,.,.,CASSPQVASGDEQFF,TGCGCCAGCAGCCCTCAGGTGGCGAGTGGCGATGAGCAGTTCTTC
TRBV6-6,TRBJ1-6,.,.,CASSYSGQGISPLHF,TGTGCCAGCAGTTACTCTGGGCAGGGCATTTCACCCCTCCACTTT
TRBV12-3/TRBV12-4,TRBJ2-2,TRBD2,.,CASRKTSVGELFF,TGTGCCAGCAGGAAGACTAGCGTCGGGGAGCTGTTTTTT
TRBV4-3,TRBJ2-3,TRBD2,.,CASSQDISWSGGASSTDTQYF,TGCGCCAGCAGCCAAGATATAAGCTGGAGCGGGGGGGCCTCTAGCACAGATACGCAGTATTTT
TRBV11-3,TRBJ2-5,.,.,CASSLDGTGETQYF,TGTGCCAGCAGCTTAGACGGCACCGGAGAGACCCAGTACTTC
TRBV7-8,TRBJ2-3,TRBD2,.,CASSFQGLAKDTQYF,TGTGCCAGCAGCTTCCAGGGACTAGCGAAAGATACGCAGTATTTT
TRBV27,TRBJ2-5,.,.,CASKESHLGETQYF,TGTGCCAGCAAAGAATCTCATTTGGGAGAGACCCAGTACTTC
TRBV6-1,TRBJ2-4,.,.,CASSELRKGGKNIQYF,TGTGCCAGCAGTGAATTACGTAAGGGGGGGAAAAACATTCAGTACTTC
TRBV5-1,TRBJ2-5,TRBD2,.,CASSPKSGREETQYF,TGCGCCAGCAGCCCGAAAAGCGGGAGAGAGGAGACCCAGTACTTC
TRBV5-6,TRBJ2-7,TRBD2,.,CASSLVWPGGSTNEQYF,TGTGCCAGCAGCCTTGTGTGGCCGGGCGGGAGTACCAACGAGCAGTACTTC
TRBV18,TRBJ2-6,.,.,CASSTSAVRTGANVLTF,TGTGCCAGCTCTACCTCAGCGGTCCGTACTGGGGCCAACGTCCTGACTTTC
TRBV28,TRBJ2-1,.,.,CASSLDSNNEQFF,TGTGCCAGCAGTTTAGACAGCAACAATGAGCAGTTCTTC
TRBV28,TRBJ1-1,.,.,CASSLFRGVVNTEAFF,TGTGCCAGCAGTTTATTCAGGGGAGTTGTGAACACTGAAGCTTTCTTT
TRBV2,TRBJ1-5,TRBD1,once,CASRDRGLQPQHF,TGTGCCAGCAGGGACAGGGGGCTTCAGCCCCAGCATTTT
TRBV5-6,TRBJ1-2,.,.,CASSVDSNYGYTF,TGTGCCAGCAGCGTGGACAGTAACTATGGCTACACCTTC